This is a list of T cell receptor beta chains from one sample in a study of blood T cell repertoires in COVID-19. The repertoire was sequenced with immunoSEQ multiplex PCR; TCRdb's copy has only in-frame clones and lacks some. The sample lists about 320,000 clones, 65% to 90% seen once, with approximately 7.9% in the top ten. The sequenced sample was peripheral blood. The receptors were gathered from a human donor in a cohort sampled during active COVID-19. CDR3s include the opening cysteine and the closing phenylalanine or tryptophan. The D gene is left open where the match is weak. Only part of the rows carry a size: once, few, many, or a class if the clone is expanded.

D: TRBD2
size: -
J: TRBJ2-7
V: TRBV7-3
DNA: TGTGCCAGCAGCCTGGGAGGGGACGAGCAGTACTTC
CDR3: CASSLGGDEQYF

D: -
size: once
J: TRBJ2-2
V: TRBV30
DNA: TGTGCCTGGATTCGGGGGACAGTGGTAGCCACCGGGGAGCTGTTTTTT
CDR3: CAWIRGTVVATGELFF

D: -
size: -
J: TRBJ2-7
V: TRBV9
DNA: TGTGCCAGCAGCCCCTGGCAGAGCGGCCACGAGCAGTACTTC
CDR3: CASSPWQSGHEQYF

D: -
size: -
J: TRBJ2-4
V: TRBV2
DNA: TGTGCCAGCAGGTTGGACAGCGCCCTAGCCAAAAACATTCAGTACTTC
CDR3: CASRLDSALAKNIQYF

D: TRBD2
size: -
J: TRBJ2-3
V: TRBV4-2
DNA: TGTGCCAGCAGCCAAGAGTCCCCAGCGGGGGAAAGAACAGATACGCAGTATTTT
CDR3: CASSQESPAGERTDTQYF

D: -
size: few
J: TRBJ1-1
V: TRBV14
DNA: TGTGCCAGCAGCCAAGTGCGTACTGAAGCTTTCTTT
CDR3: CASSQVRTEAFF

D: TRBD1
size: once
J: TRBJ2-7
V: TRBV7-9
DNA: TGTGCCAGCAGCCCCCAGGGACAGGGTGGCTACGAGCAGTACTTC
CDR3: CASSPQGQGGYEQYF

D: -
size: -
J: TRBJ2-7
V: TRBV20-1
DNA: TGCAGTGCTAGTCCGGGGAACTCCTACGAGCAGTACTTC
CDR3: CSASPGNSYEQYF

D: -
size: -
J: TRBJ1-1
V: TRBV3-1/TRBV3-2
DNA: TGTGCCAGCAGCCCCGGACAGCTTCTTTCAGCTTTCTTT
CDR3: CASSPGQLLSAFF

D: TRBD1
size: -
J: TRBJ2-2
V: TRBV24-1
DNA: TGTGCCACCACGGACAGGGTCACCGGGGAGCTGTTTTTT
CDR3: CATTDRVTGELFF

D: TRBD1
size: -
J: TRBJ1-6
V: TRBV30
DNA: TGTGCCTGGACAGGGGGGAATTCACCCCTCCACTTT
CDR3: CAWTGGNSPLHF

D: -
size: -
J: TRBJ1-1
V: TRBV28
DNA: TGTGCCAGCGGTCGAGTTAATGAAGCTTTCTTT
CDR3: CASGRVNEAFF

D: -
size: once
J: TRBJ1-5
V: TRBV30
DNA: TGTGCCTGGAGTGGGACGGGGGGGCACTCCAATCAGCCCCAGCATTTT
CDR3: CAWSGTGGHSNQPQHF

D: -
size: -
J: TRBJ1-2
V: TRBV6-5
DNA: TGTGCCGGGAGCGGACGCGGTGGCTACACCTTC
CDR3: CAGSGRGGYTF

D: -
size: -
J: TRBJ1-2
V: TRBV20-1
DNA: TGCAGTGCTAGGCAGGGGTATGGCTACACCTTC
CDR3: CSARQGYGYTF

D: TRBD1
size: -
J: TRBJ2-7
V: TRBV15
DNA: TGTGCCACCAGCAGAGAGGCGACAGGGGCCTACGAGCAGTACTTC
CDR3: CATSREATGAYEQYF

D: TRBD1
size: -
J: TRBJ1-2
V: TRBV15
DNA: TGTGCCACCAGCAGAGTAAAGGGACAGGGAGACTATGGCTACACCTTC
CDR3: CATSRVKGQGDYGYTF

D: -
size: -
J: TRBJ1-1
V: TRBV10-3
DNA: TGTGCCATCAGTGAGTCCAGGGATTCCACTGAAGCTTTCTTT
CDR3: CAISESRDSTEAFF

D: -
size: -
J: TRBJ1-5
V: TRBV18
DNA: TGTGCCAGCTCACCAGGAGGGATGGCCCAGCATTTT
CDR3: CASSPGGMAQHF